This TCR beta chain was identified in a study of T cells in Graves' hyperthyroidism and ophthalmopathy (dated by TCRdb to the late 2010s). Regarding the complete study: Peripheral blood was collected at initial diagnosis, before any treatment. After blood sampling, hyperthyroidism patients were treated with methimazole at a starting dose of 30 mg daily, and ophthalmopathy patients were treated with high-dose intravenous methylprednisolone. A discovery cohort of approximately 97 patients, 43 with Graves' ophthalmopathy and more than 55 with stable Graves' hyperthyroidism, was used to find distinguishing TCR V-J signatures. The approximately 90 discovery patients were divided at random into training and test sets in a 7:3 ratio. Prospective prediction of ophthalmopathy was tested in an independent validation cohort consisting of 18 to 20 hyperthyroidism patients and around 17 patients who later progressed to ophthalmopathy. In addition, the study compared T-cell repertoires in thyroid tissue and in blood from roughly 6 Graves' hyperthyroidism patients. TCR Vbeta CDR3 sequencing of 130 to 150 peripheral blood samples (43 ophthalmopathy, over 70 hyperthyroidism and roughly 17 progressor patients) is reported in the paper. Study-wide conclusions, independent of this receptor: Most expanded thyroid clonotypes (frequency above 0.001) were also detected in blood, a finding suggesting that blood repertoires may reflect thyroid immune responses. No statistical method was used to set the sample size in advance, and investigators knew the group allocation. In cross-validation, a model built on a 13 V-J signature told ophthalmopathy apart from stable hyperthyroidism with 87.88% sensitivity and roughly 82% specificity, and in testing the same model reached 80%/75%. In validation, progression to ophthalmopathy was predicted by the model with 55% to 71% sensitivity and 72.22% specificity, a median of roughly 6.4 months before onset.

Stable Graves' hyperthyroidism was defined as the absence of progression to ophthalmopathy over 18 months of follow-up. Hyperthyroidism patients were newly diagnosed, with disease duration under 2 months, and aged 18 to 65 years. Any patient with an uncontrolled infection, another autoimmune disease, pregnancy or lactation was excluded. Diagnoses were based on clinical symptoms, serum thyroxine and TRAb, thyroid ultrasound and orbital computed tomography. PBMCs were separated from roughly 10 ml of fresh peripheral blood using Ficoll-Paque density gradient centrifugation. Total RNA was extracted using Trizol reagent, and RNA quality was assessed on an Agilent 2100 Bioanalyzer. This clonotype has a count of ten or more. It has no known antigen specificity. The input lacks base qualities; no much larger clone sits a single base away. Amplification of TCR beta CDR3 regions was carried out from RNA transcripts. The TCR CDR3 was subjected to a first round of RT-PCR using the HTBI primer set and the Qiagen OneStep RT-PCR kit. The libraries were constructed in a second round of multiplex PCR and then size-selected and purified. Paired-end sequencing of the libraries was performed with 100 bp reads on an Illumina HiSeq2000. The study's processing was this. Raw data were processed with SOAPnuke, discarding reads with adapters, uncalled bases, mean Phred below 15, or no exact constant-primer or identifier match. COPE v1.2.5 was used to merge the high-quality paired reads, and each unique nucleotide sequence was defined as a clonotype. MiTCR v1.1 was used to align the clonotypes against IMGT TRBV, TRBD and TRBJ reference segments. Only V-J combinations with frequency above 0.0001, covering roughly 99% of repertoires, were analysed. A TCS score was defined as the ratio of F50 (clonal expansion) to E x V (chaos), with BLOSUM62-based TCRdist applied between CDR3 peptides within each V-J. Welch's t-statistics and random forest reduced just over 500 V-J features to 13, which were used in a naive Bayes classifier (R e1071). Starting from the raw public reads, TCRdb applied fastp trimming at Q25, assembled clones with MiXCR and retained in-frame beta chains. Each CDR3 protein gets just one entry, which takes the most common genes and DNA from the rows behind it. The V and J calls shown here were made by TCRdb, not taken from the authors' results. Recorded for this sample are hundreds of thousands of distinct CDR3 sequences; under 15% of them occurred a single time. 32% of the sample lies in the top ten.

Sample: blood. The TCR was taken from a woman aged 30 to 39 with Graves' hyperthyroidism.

Read as DNA, the sequence is TGTGCCGGGGGGGTGGGACCGACACTGTACTTC. Translated, this gives CAGGVGPTLYF. The receptor chain draws on TRBV30 and TRBJ2-5; 7 nucleotides in the junction match TRBD2. Germline trimming amounts to 8 bases on V and 13 bases on J, with 13 as the count of junction bases outside the gene matches. CDR3 length: 11 amino acids, cysteine to phenylalanine. The entry retains the CDR3 DNA only, 33 bases that are in frame from base 1. CDR1 GTSNPN and CDR2 SVGIG were looked up in the germline V gene (reference sequence).